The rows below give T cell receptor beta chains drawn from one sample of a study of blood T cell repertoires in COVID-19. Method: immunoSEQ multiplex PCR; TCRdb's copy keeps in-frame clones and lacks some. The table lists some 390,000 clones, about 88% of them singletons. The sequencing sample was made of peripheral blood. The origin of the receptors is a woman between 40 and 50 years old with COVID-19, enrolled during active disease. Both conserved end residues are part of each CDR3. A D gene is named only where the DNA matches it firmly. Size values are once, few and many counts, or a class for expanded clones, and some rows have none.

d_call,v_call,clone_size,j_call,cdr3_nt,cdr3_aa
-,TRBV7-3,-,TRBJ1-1,TGTGCCAGCAGCTTAACGCCTTTAGAAGTCGCGGGGACTGAAGCTTTCTTT,CASSLTPLEVAGTEAFF
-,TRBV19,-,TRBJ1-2,TGTGCCAGTAGTATGGTCGGGTTTTATCAGGGGACCTATGGCTACACCTTC,CASSMVGFYQGTYGYTF
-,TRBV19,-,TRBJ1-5,TGTGCCAGTAGTCAGACCCCAGGGGTAGGCAATCAGCCCCAGCATTTT,CASSQTPGVGNQPQHF
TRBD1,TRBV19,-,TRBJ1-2,TGTGCCAGTAGTATCGACAGGGCGGCTGGGGACTATGGCTACACCTTC,CASSIDRAAGDYGYTF
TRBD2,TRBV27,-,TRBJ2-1,TGTGCCAGCAGTTTAAGACTAGCGGAGCTCTACAATGAGCAGTTCTTC,CASSLRLAELYNEQFF
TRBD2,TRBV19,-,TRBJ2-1,TGTGCCAGTACGGTCCTGGGACTAGGTCCCGATGAGCAGTTCTTC,CASTVLGLGPDEQFF
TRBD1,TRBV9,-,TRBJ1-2,TGTGCCAGCAGCGTAGCTGGGACAGGGGGAGCCTACACCTTC,CASSVAGTGGAYTF
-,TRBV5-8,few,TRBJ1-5,TGTGCCAGCAGCTTGGGGTTTGCAGGCCAAGGGCCCCAGCATTTT,CASSLGFAGQGPQHF
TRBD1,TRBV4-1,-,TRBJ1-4,TGCGCCAGCAGGCACGGTCTAGGATACGGGACAGGGAGTGAAAAACTGTTTTTT,CASRHGLGYGTGSEKLFF
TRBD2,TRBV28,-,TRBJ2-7,TGTGCCAGCAGTCGGGGACTACCTCCCTACGAGCAGTACTTC,CASSRGLPPYEQYF
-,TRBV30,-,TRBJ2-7,TGTGCCTGGAGGTGGGGTCGGCGGGCCTACGAGCAGTACTTC,CAWRWGRRAYEQYF
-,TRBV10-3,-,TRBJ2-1,TGTGCCATCACTCCCGGGTTAGGGGCCTCCTACAATGAGCAGTTCTTC,CAITPGLGASYNEQFF
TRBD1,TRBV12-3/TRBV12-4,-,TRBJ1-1,TGTGCCAGCAGTTTTCGACAGGGCACTGAAGCTTTCTTT,CASSFRQGTEAFF
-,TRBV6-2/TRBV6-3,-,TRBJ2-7,TGTGCCAGCAGTCCCACAGGGACCGAGCAGTACTTC,CASSPTGTEQYF
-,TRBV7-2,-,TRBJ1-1,TGTGCCAGCAGCTCGCGGGGGGGGCGCACTGAAGCTTTCTTT,CASSSRGGRTEAFF
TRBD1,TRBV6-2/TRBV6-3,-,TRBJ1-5,TGTGCCAGCAGTGCAGGACAGGCTCAAAGTCAGCCCCAGCATTTT,CASSAGQAQSQPQHF
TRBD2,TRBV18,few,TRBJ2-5,TGTGCCAGCTCACCCCTGACTAGCGGGGGGCAAGAGACCCAGTACTTC,CASSPLTSGGQETQYF
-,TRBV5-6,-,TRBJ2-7,TGTGCCAGCAGCTTGACGGCTGGAGGCTACGAGCAGTACTTC,CASSLTAGGYEQYF
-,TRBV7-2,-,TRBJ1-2,TGTGCCAGCAGCTTGACCTACAGGGATGGCTACACCTTC,CASSLTYRDGYTF
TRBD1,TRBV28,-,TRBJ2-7,TGTGCCAGCAGTATACGACAGGGGGCGAACGAGCAGTACTTC,CASSIRQGANEQYF
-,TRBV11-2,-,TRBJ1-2,TGTGCCAGCAGCTCTCCAGGGTCAAGGGGCAGGGACTATGGCTACACCTTC,CASSSPGSRGRDYGYTF
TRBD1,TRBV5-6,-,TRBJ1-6,TGTGCCAGCAGCTTGGGGGCCGGGACAGGGGGTTCACCCCTCCACTTT,CASSLGAGTGGSPLHF
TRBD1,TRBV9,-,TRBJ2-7,TGTGCCAGCAGCCTGCTCCCGGGACAGGGCTCCCACGAGCAGTACTTC,CASSLLPGQGSHEQYF
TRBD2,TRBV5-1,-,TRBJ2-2,TGCGCCAGCAGACCGGGACTAGCGGGAGGTCGCACCGGGGAGCTGTTTTTT,CASRPGLAGGRTGELFF
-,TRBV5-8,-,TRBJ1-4,TGTGCCAGCAGCTTGGTCGGTCCCCCGGAAAAACTGTTTTTT,CASSLVGPPEKLFF
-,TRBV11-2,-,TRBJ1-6,TGTGCCAGCAGCTTAATGAGGAGCTCCTATAATTCACCCCTCCACTTT,CASSLMRSSYNSPLHF
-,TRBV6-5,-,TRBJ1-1,TGTGCCAGCGTCCTACAGGGTGAAGCTTTCTTT,CASVLQGEAFF
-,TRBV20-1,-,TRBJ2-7,TGCAGTGCTAGAGTAGGGGACGAGCAGTACTTC,CSARVGDEQYF
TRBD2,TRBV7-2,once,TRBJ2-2,TGTGCCAGCAGTGGAGGCGGGGGATTGGAGCTGTTTTTT,CASSGGGGLELFF
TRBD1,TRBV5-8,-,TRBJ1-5,TGTGCCAGCAGCTTAAGATCCGGGACAGGTAGCTTTAGCAATCAGCCCCAGCATTTT,CASSLRSGTGSFSNQPQHF
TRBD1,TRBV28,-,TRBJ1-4,TGTGCCGCGGCCGGGACAGGGGATAATGAAAAACTGTTTTTT,CAAAGTGDNEKLFF
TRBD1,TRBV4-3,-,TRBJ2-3,TGCGCCAGCAGCATCGGGACAGTCAGCACAGATACGCAGTATTTT,CASSIGTVSTDTQYF
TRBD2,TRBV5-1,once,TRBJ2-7,TGCGCCAGCAGCTTGGGGACTAGCGGGATGGGCGGCTACGAGCAGTACTTC,CASSLGTSGMGGYEQYF
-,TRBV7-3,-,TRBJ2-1,TGTGCCAGCACCCCTAGCGCCAAGTACAATGAGCAGTTCTTC,CASTPSAKYNEQFF
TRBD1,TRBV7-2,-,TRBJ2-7,TGTGCCAGCAGCGGGGACAGGTTCGCCTACGAGCAGTACTTC,CASSGDRFAYEQYF
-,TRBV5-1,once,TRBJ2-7,TGCGCCAGCAGCTTGGGCGGGGAAGGGGTTTGGGAGCAGTACTTC,CASSLGGEGVWEQYF
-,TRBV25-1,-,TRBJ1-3,TGTGCCAGCAGTGCCGACAGGACCTTGTCTGGAAACACCATATATTTT,CASSADRTLSGNTIYF
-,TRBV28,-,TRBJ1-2,TGTGCCAGCACCCCCCCCCGGAGTTTTAACTATGGCTACACCTTC,CASTPPRSFNYGYTF
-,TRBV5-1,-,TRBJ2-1,TGCGCCAGCAGCTTGCTAGAGGAGCAGTTCTTC,CASSLLEEQFF
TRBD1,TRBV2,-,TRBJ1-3,TGTGCCAGCAGCCCCAACGGACAGGGGATTGGAAACACCATATATTTT,CASSPNGQGIGNTIYF
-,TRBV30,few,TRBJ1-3,TGTGCCTGGAGTCGGCCAGGGGGAAACACCATATATTTT,CAWSRPGGNTIYF
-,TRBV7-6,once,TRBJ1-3,TGTGCCAGCAGCGAAGGGGTTTCTGGAAACACCATATATTTT,CASSEGVSGNTIYF